These 12 T cell receptor beta chains came from one sample sequenced in a study of response to subunit inactivated influenza vaccine. TCRdb called the RT-PCR reads again in MiXCR, with one record for every CDR3 protein. The table lists a few hundred thousand distinct CDR3 sequences, 21% of them singletons. The sample here was PBMCs from blood, taken 21 months after vaccination. These receptors all come from a man between 50 and 75 years old who received an inactivated influenza vaccine.

This chain uses TRBV4-2 with TRBJ1-1; 7 positions match TRBD1. CDR1 LGHNA and CDR2 YNFKEQ come from the germline V gene. The length of the CDR3 is 18 residues. V lost 0 bases and J lost 9; bases outside the gene matches: 19. CDR3 region: CASSQDSFLLLGGEKAFF. The CDR3 nucleotides read TGTGCCAGCAGCCAAGATAGTTTCCTCCTTTTAGGGGGCGAAAAAGCTTTCTTT.

The V call is TRBV13, the J call TRBJ2-7, with D unresolved. This CDR3 is built from 13 residues. CDR1 and CDR2 from the germline V gene are PRHDT and FYEKMQ (reference sequence). Trimming took 3 bases from V and 7 from J, leaving 13 bases between them. The CDR3 protein is CASSFASVREQYF. The CDR3 nucleotides are TGTGCCAGCAGCTTCGCCAGTGTAAGGGAGCAGTACTTC.

This clonotype was seen more than once but under ten times. The chain is built from TRBV7-2 and TRBJ1-2; D remains unclear. This CDR3 is 12 amino acids long. Germline V CDR1 and CDR2: SGHTA, FQGNSA. Trimming removed 0 bases from V and 8 bases from J, with 7 bases in between. CDR3 loop: CASSLALYGYTF. The CDR3 nucleotides are TGTGCCAGCAGCTTAGCGTTGTACGGCTACACCTTC.

V and J are TRBV6-2 or TRBV6-3 and TRBJ1-5; weak D call: TRBD1 (6 bases). Trimming shortened V by 9 bases and J by 5 bases, and 14 bases separated the two germline ends. Germline CDR1 MNHEY, CDR2 SVGEGT. This CDR3 has 13 amino acids. Here the CDR3 reads CASWTAGDQPQHF. The CDR3 DNA reads as TGTGCCAGTTGGACCGCAGGGGATCAGCCCCAGCATTTT.

This clonotype was picked up a small number of times. This chain joins TRBV7-2 and TRBJ1-2; D possibly corresponds to TRBD1 (5 bases). Germline V CDR1 and CDR2: SGHTA, FQGNSA. The ends were cut back, 4 bases at V and 2 bases at J, with 14 bases in the middle. The CDR3 runs 15 residues. CDR3: CASSWGLSGNYGYTF. As DNA, the CDR3 is TGTGCCAGCAGCTGGGGCCTGTCCGGGAACTATGGCTACACCTTC.

V and J are TRBV5-6 and TRBJ2-2; the D call may be TRBD1 or TRBD2 (5 bases each). Looked up from germline, CDR1 is SGHDT and CDR2 is YYEEEE. V gave up 2 bases and J gave up 1 base, with 9 bases separating them. The CDR3 spans 15 residues. The chain's CDR3 is CASSFGAGNTGELFF. In nucleotides, the CDR3 is TGTGCCAGCAGCTTTGGGGCGGGGAACACCGGGGAGCTGTTTTTT.

The rearrangement uses TRBV7-9 and TRBJ2-5; TRBD2 matches at 11 bases. The CDR3 runs to 16 residues. The ends lost 5 bases at V and 1 base at J; junction bases unmatched: 6. Germline V gene lookup returns CDR1 SEHNR and CDR2 FQNEAQ (reference sequence). CDR3 protein: CASSPRLAGTQETQYF. CDR3 DNA: TGTGCCAGCAGCCCGAGACTAGCGGGGACCCAAGAGACCCAGTACTTC.

As to this clonotype: The junction and the germline gene differ at one end; a read error may be behind it. The chain uses TRBV5-4 and TRBJ1-1, with D tentatively TRBD1 (5 bases). The CDR3 runs to 14 residues. Per the germline V gene, CDR1 is SGHNT and CDR2 is YYREEE (reference sequence). In DNA, the CDR3 is TGTGCCAGCAGCCCCGACAGCATGAACACTGAATCTTTCTTT. Protein product: CASSPDSMNTESFF.

DNA for the CDR3: TGTGCCAGCTCACCATCGGGGACCTACGAGCAGTACTTC. Its protein is CASSPSGTYEQYF. The chain has TRBV18 and TRBJ2-7; TRBD2 might be the D (5 bases). With 2 bases removed from V and 2 bases from J, the gap between germline ends came to 7 bases. Germline-derived CDR1 and CDR2 are KGHSH and LQKENI. This CDR3 is built from 13 residues.

Notes on this clonotype: Its ends do not fully match the called genes, so a read error is possible. CDR3 coding DNA: TGTGCCCGCAGCTCCTTTCGGGGGGCAGGAAACTCTGGAAACACCATATATTTT. Amino acids: CARSSFRGAGNSGNTIYF. The chain couples TRBV12-3 or TRBV12-4 to TRBJ1-3; D perhaps matches TRBD1 (6 bases). The CDR3 runs to 18 residues.

For this clonotype: The junction and the germline gene differ at one end; a read error may be behind it. The chain carries TRBV20-1 and TRBJ2-3; 12 bases align to TRBD2. The CDR3 contains 17 residues. CDR1 and CDR2 from the germline V gene are DFQATT and SNEGSKA (reference sequence). In DNA form, the CDR3 reads TGCAGCGCTAGGGTCCTAGCGGGGGGGCCCAAAACAGATACGCAGTATTTT. It is translated as CSARVLAGGPKTDTQYF.

This clonotype turned up a few times. The chain uses TRBV9 and TRBJ2-1; D is uncertain. Germline CDR1 SGDLS, CDR2 YYNGEE. Trimming stripped 4 bases from V and 7 bases from J, with 21 bases between. The CDR3 is 16 residues long. The CDR3 loop reads CASSPSGAATWNEQFF. CDR3 bases: TGTGCCAGCAGCCCCTCCGGTGCTGCTACGTGGAATGAGCAGTTCTTC.